A selection of T cell receptor beta chains follows, all from one sample in a study of blood T cells in healthy people across ages. TCRdb analysed the 5' RACE reads with MiXCR anew, one entry per CDR3 protein. Of roughly 800,000 distinct CDR3 sequences detected, about 48% appear once; the ten largest clones hold about 42%. The sample taken for sequencing was blood. Receptor source: a man older than 75 in good health. Both conserved end residues are part of each CDR3. The D gene is left open where the match is weak. Where a row states a size, it is once, few, many or the class of an expanded clone; other rows omit it.

abundance: .; d_gene: TRBD2; v_gene: TRBV6-5; j_gene: TRBJ2-7; CDR3aa: CASSRTSGRAVNEQYF; CDR3nt: TGTGCCAGCAGTCGGACTAGCGGGAGGGCCGTCAACGAGCAGTACTTC
abundance: .; d_gene: TRBD1; v_gene: TRBV27; j_gene: TRBJ2-4; CDR3aa: CASSSGTGGLDIQYF; CDR3nt: TGTGCCAGCAGTTCCGGGACAGGGGGTTTGGACATTCAGTACTTC
abundance: few; d_gene: .; v_gene: TRBV4-2; j_gene: TRBJ1-2; CDR3aa: CASSQGGPAHYGYTF; CDR3nt: TGTGCCAGCAGCCAAGGGGGACCGGCACACTATGGCTACACCTTC
abundance: .; d_gene: .; v_gene: TRBV18; j_gene: TRBJ1-1; CDR3aa: CASSPRTPRGTEAFF; CDR3nt: TGTGCCAGCTCACCCCGAACCCCCCGGGGCACTGAAGCTTTCTTT
abundance: .; d_gene: .; v_gene: TRBV5-5; j_gene: TRBJ2-7; CDR3aa: CASLNPGVEWSYEQYF; CDR3nt: TGTGCCAGCCTCAACCCGGGGGTCGAGTGGTCCTACGAGCAGTACTTC
abundance: .; d_gene: .; v_gene: TRBV6-5; j_gene: TRBJ2-3; CDR3aa: CASSYPRSDTQYF; CDR3nt: TGTGCCAGCAGTTACCCCAGGTCAGATACGCAGTATTTT
abundance: .; d_gene: .; v_gene: TRBV12-3/TRBV12-4; j_gene: TRBJ1-4; CDR3aa: CASTNRGISGPREKLFF; CDR3nt: TGTGCCAGCACAAATAGGGGGATTTCCGGCCCGCGTGAAAAACTGTTTTTT
abundance: .; d_gene: .; v_gene: TRBV5-1; j_gene: TRBJ1-2; CDR3aa: CASSPRTTNYGYTF; CDR3nt: TGCGCCAGCAGCCCCCGGACCACAAACTATGGCTACACCTTC
abundance: .; d_gene: TRBD2; v_gene: TRBV20-1; j_gene: TRBJ2-7; CDR3aa: CSARAGTSGTYEQYF; CDR3nt: TGCAGTGCTAGAGCGGGGACTAGCGGAACCTACGAGCAGTACTTC
abundance: few; d_gene: .; v_gene: TRBV2; j_gene: TRBJ2-1; CDR3aa: CASSAGSPYNEQFF; CDR3nt: TGTGCCAGCAGTGCGGGAAGCCCCTACAATGAGCAGTTCTTC
abundance: .; d_gene: TRBD2; v_gene: TRBV7-6; j_gene: TRBJ2-1; CDR3aa: CASGTTSGGYNEQFF; CDR3nt: TGTGCCAGCGGAACAACTAGCGGGGGTTACAATGAGCAGTTCTTC
abundance: .; d_gene: .; v_gene: TRBV7-9; j_gene: TRBJ2-7; CDR3aa: CASSLGTASDEQYF; CDR3nt: TGTGCCAGCAGCTTAGGGACAGCCTCCGACGAGCAGTACTTC
abundance: .; d_gene: .; v_gene: TRBV29-1; j_gene: TRBJ2-1; CDR3aa: CSVSTAGARFGEQFF; CDR3nt: TGCAGCGTCTCCACGGCGGGGGCACGTTTCGGTGAGCAGTTCTTC
abundance: .; d_gene: .; v_gene: TRBV6-4; j_gene: TRBJ2-3; CDR3aa: CASSEHAAGYAYF; CDR3nt: TGTGCCAGCAGTGAACACGCCGCCGGGTACGCGTATTTT
abundance: .; d_gene: TRBD2; v_gene: TRBV2; j_gene: TRBJ2-1; CDR3aa: CASRGTPGPRGGYNEQFF; CDR3nt: TGTGCCAGCAGAGGGACCCCGGGACCCCGCGGGGGGTACAATGAGCAGTTCTTC
abundance: .; d_gene: TRBD1; v_gene: TRBV14; j_gene: TRBJ2-7; CDR3aa: CASSQIRGLQGEQYF; CDR3nt: TGTGCCAGCAGCCAAATCAGGGGGCTTCAGGGCGAGCAGTACTTC
abundance: .; d_gene: TRBD1; v_gene: TRBV28; j_gene: TRBJ2-7; CDR3aa: CASESGGEQYF; CDR3nt: TGTGCCAGCGAGTCAGGGGGCGAGCAGTACTTC
abundance: few; d_gene: TRBD1; v_gene: TRBV29-1; j_gene: TRBJ2-3; CDR3aa: CSADPQGAGDTQYF; CDR3nt: TGCAGCGCGGACCCACAGGGGGCTGGAGATACGCAGTATTTT
abundance: .; d_gene: .; v_gene: TRBV6-1; j_gene: TRBJ2-1; CDR3aa: CASSEAIAGMLDEQFF; CDR3nt: TGTGCCAGCAGTGAAGCAATTGCGGGAATGTTGGATGAGCAGTTCTTC
abundance: .; d_gene: .; v_gene: TRBV29-1; j_gene: TRBJ2-7; CDR3aa: CSVDYSHEQYF; CDR3nt: TGCAGCGTTGATTACAGTCACGAGCAGTACTTC
abundance: few; d_gene: .; v_gene: TRBV20-1; j_gene: TRBJ2-7; CDR3aa: CSPRIFTGRGSYEQYF; CDR3nt: TGCAGTCCACGGATCTTCACAGGGAGAGGTTCCTACGAGCAGTACTTC
abundance: few; d_gene: TRBD2; v_gene: TRBV20-1; j_gene: TRBJ2-5; CDR3aa: CSAKLAGGSRYF; CDR3nt: TGCAGTGCCAAACTAGCGGGAGGCAGTAGGTACTTC
abundance: .; d_gene: .; v_gene: TRBV20-1; j_gene: TRBJ2-7; CDR3aa: CSASRARSSYEQYF; CDR3nt: TGCAGTGCTAGCCGAGCGAGGAGCTCCTACGAGCAGTACTTC
abundance: .; d_gene: .; v_gene: TRBV2; j_gene: TRBJ1-5; CDR3aa: CASSVSMDQPQHF; CDR3nt: TGTGCCAGCAGTGTGTCAATGGATCAGCCCCAGCATTTT
abundance: .; d_gene: TRBD2; v_gene: TRBV19; j_gene: TRBJ2-7; CDR3aa: CASSIGRTSGRNEQYF; CDR3nt: TGTGCCAGTAGTATAGGTAGGACTAGCGGGAGAAACGAGCAGTACTTC
abundance: few; d_gene: TRBD1; v_gene: TRBV18; j_gene: TRBJ1-1; CDR3aa: CASSPGTGNTEAFF; CDR3nt: TGTGCCAGCAGCCCGGGGACAGGGAACACTGAAGCTTTCTTT
abundance: .; d_gene: .; v_gene: TRBV7-9; j_gene: TRBJ2-2; CDR3aa: CASSSDRLTGELFF; CDR3nt: TGTGCCAGCAGCTCAGACAGGTTGACCGGGGAGCTGTTTTTT
abundance: .; d_gene: TRBD2; v_gene: TRBV20-1; j_gene: TRBJ2-1; CDR3aa: CSPYNGRAWNEQFF; CDR3nt: TGCAGTCCCTACAACGGGAGGGCCTGGAATGAGCAGTTCTTC
abundance: .; d_gene: .; v_gene: TRBV5-1; j_gene: TRBJ1-5; CDR3aa: CASSSGAGQNQPQHF; CDR3nt: TGCGCCAGCAGCTCAGGGGCAGGACAAAATCAGCCCCAGCATTTT
abundance: .; d_gene: .; v_gene: TRBV6-6; j_gene: TRBJ2-1; CDR3aa: CASSYSGGRGYNEQFF; CDR3nt: TGTGCCAGCAGTTACTCAGGGGGGAGGGGGTACAATGAGCAGTTCTTC
abundance: few; d_gene: TRBD2; v_gene: TRBV5-1; j_gene: TRBJ2-1; CDR3aa: CATASGGYNEQFF; CDR3nt: TGCGCCACCGCTAGCGGGGGCTACAATGAGCAGTTCTTC
abundance: .; d_gene: .; v_gene: TRBV29-1; j_gene: TRBJ2-2; CDR3aa: CSVGSGGTGELFF; CDR3nt: TGCAGCGTTGGCTCAGGAGGCACCGGGGAGCTGTTTTTT
abundance: .; d_gene: TRBD1; v_gene: TRBV5-1; j_gene: TRBJ1-2; CDR3aa: CASSLGLRGDYGYTF; CDR3nt: TGCGCCAGCAGCTTGGGACTCAGGGGGGACTATGGCTACACCTTC
abundance: many; d_gene: TRBD2; v_gene: TRBV5-1; j_gene: TRBJ2-5; CDR3aa: CASSAGLAGVETQYF; CDR3nt: TGTGCCAGCAGCGCCGGACTAGCGGGAGTGGAGACCCAGTACTTC
abundance: .; d_gene: TRBD2; v_gene: TRBV13; j_gene: TRBJ2-1; CDR3aa: CASSRYLRNSGRVSYNEQFF; CDR3nt: TGTGCCAGCAGCCGATATCTACGAAATAGCGGGAGGGTGTCCTACAATGAGCAGTTCTTC
abundance: .; d_gene: TRBD2; v_gene: TRBV30; j_gene: TRBJ2-1; CDR3aa: CAWSPGLAAYNEQFF; CDR3nt: TGTGCCTGGAGTCCCGGGCTAGCGGCTTACAATGAGCAGTTCTTC
abundance: many; d_gene: TRBD1; v_gene: TRBV28; j_gene: TRBJ2-7; CDR3aa: CASPDRALYEQYF; CDR3nt: TGTGCCAGCCCGGACAGGGCCCTCTACGAGCAGTACTTC
abundance: few; d_gene: TRBD2; v_gene: TRBV6-6; j_gene: TRBJ2-1; CDR3aa: CASSPRLAGDHEQFF; CDR3nt: TGTGCCAGCAGTCCCCGACTAGCGGGAGACCATGAGCAGTTCTTC
abundance: .; d_gene: TRBD2; v_gene: TRBV28; j_gene: TRBJ2-1; CDR3aa: CASSPLLRLANCEQFF; CDR3nt: TGTGCCAGCAGCCCTCTACTGAGACTAGCAAACTGTGAGCAGTTCTTC
abundance: .; d_gene: TRBD1; v_gene: TRBV20-1; j_gene: TRBJ1-6; CDR3aa: CSAHDRGFYNSPLHF; CDR3nt: TGCAGTGCCCACGACAGGGGATTTTATAATTCACCCCTCCACTTT
abundance: .; d_gene: .; v_gene: TRBV4-1; j_gene: TRBJ1-2; CDR3aa: CASSQDPLVGGSGLYGYTF; CDR3nt: TGCGCCAGCAGCCAAGATCCCCTAGTCGGGGGTTCGGGTCTGTATGGCTACACCTTC
abundance: many; d_gene: TRBD2; v_gene: TRBV7-8; j_gene: TRBJ2-5; CDR3aa: CASSGQFPGLAGIHEQYF; CDR3nt: TGTGCCAGCAGCGGACAGTTCCCGGGACTAGCGGGTATCCATGAGCAGTACTTC